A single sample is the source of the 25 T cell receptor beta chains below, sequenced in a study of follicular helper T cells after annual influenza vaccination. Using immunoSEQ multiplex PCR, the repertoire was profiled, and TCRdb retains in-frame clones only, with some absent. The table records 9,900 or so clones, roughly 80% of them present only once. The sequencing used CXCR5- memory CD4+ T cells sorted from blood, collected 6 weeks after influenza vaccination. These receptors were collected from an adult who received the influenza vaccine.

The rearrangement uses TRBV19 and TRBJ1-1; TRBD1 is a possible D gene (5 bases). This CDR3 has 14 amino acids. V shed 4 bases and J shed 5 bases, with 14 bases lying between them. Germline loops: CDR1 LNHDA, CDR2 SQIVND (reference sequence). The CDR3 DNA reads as TGTGCCAGTAGTAGGGCAGGGATGTCGACTGAAGCTTTCTTT. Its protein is CASSRAGMSTEAFF.

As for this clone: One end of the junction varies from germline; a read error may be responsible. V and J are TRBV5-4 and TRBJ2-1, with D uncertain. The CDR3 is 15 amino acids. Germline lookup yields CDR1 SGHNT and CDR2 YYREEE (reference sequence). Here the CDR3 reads CANSLLVSPYNEQFF. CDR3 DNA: TGTGCCAACAGCCTATTAGTGTCCCCCTACAATGAGCAGTTCTTC.

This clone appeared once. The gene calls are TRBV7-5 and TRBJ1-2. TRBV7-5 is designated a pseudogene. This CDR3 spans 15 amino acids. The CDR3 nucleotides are TGTGTCAGAAGCTTGGTAGGCGGGGGACTGGTTGGCTACACCTTC. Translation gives CVRSLVGGGLVGYTF.

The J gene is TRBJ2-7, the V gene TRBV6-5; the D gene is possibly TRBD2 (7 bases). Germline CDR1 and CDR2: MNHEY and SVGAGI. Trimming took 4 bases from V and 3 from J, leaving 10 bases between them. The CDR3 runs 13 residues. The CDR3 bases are TGTGCCAGCAGTTGGGGGGGCGGCTACGAGCAGTACTTC. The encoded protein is CASSWGGGYEQYF.

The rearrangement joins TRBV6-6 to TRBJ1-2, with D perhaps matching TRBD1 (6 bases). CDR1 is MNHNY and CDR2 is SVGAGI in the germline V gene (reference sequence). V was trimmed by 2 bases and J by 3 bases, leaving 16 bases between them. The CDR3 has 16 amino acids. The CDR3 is CASSYTTGQSHYGYTF. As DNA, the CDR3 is TGTGCCAGCAGTTACACTACTGGACAGTCACACTATGGCTACACCTTC.

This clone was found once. The CDR3 region is CASSQSTGLAKNIQYF. DNA of the CDR3: TGCGCCAGCAGTCAATCGACAGGACTAGCCAAAAACATTCAGTACTTC. The chain carries TRBV23-1 and TRBJ2-4, with a weak D call TRBD1 (6 bases). TRBV23-1 is treated as an ORF (open reading frame) with a function not yet certain. Trimming shortened V by 0 bases and J by 0 bases, and 9 bases separated the two germline ends. This CDR3 contains 16 residues.

This CDR3 is CASSEMQNQPQHF. CDR3 DNA: TGTGCCAGCAGTGAAATGCAGAATCAGCCCCAGCATTTT. The gene calls are TRBV2 and TRBJ1-5; D is unresolved. Trimming took off 2 bases at V and 4 bases at J, with 6 bases between the two ends. This CDR3 spans 13 amino acids. Germline V gives CDR1 SNHLY, CDR2 FYNNEI. Supplemented by reference TRBV2 and TRBJ1-5, the full variable domain reads EPEVTQTPSHQVTQMGQEVILRCVPISNHLYFYWYRQILGQKVEFLVSFYNNEISEKSEIFDDQFSVERPDGSNFTLKIRSTKLEDSAMYFCASSEMQNQPQHFGDGTRLSIL.

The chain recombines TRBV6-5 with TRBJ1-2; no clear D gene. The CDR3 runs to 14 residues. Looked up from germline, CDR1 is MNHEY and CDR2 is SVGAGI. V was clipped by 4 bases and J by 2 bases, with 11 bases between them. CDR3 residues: CASSSRVDNYGYTF. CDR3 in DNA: TGTGCCAGCAGTTCGCGGGTCGACAACTATGGCTACACCTTC.

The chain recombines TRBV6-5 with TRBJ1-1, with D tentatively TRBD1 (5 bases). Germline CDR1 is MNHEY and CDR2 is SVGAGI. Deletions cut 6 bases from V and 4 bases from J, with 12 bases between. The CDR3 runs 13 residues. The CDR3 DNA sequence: TGTGCCAGCAGAGAGACGGGGGGCACTGAAGCTTTCTTT. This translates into CASRETGGTEAFF.

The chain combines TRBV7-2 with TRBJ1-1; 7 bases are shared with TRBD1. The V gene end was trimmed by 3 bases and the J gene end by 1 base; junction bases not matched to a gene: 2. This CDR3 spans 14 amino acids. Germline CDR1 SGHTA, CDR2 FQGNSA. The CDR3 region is CASSFDRANTEAFF. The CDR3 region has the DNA TGTGCCAGCAGCTTCGACAGGGCGAACACTGAAGCTTTCTTT. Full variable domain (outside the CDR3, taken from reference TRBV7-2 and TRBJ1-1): GAGVSQSPSNKVTEKGKDVELRCDPISGHTALYWYRQSLGQGLEFLIYFQGNSAPDKSGLPSDRFSAERTGGSVSTLTIQRTQQEDSAVYLCASSFDRANTEAFFGQGTRLTVV.

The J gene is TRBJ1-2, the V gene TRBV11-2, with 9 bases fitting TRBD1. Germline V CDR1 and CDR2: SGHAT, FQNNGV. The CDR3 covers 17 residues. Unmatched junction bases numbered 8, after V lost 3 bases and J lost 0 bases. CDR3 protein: CASSFTGTGMSNYGYTF. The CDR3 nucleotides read TGTGCCAGCAGCTTTACCGGGACAGGGATGTCTAACTATGGCTACACCTTC.

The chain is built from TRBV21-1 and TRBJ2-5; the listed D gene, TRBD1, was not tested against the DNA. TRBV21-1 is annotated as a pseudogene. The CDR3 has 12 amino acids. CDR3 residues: CASKDRQETQYF. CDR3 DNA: TGTGCCAGCAAGGACAGGCAAGAGACCCAGTACTTC.

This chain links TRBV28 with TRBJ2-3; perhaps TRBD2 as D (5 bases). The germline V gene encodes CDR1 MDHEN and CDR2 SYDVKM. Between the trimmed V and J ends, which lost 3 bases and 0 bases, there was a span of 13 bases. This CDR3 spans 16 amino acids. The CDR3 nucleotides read TGTGCCAGCAGTTTTTGGGAGCCAACTAGCACAGATACGCAGTATTTT. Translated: CASSFWEPTSTDTQYF.

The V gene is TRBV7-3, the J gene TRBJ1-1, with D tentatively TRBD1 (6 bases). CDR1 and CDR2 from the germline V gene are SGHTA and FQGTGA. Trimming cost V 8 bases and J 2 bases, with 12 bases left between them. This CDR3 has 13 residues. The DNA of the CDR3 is TGTGCCAGCCAAGGACAGCCTAACACTGAAGCTTTCTTT. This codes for CASQGQPNTEAFF.

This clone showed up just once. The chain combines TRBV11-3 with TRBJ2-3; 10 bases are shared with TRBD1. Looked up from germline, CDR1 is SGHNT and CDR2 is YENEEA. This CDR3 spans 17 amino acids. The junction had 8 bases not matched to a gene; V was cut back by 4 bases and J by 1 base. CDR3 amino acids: CASSYDGTGARTDTQYF. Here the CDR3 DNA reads TGTGCCAGCAGCTACGACGGGACAGGGGCCCGCACAGATACGCAGTATTTT.

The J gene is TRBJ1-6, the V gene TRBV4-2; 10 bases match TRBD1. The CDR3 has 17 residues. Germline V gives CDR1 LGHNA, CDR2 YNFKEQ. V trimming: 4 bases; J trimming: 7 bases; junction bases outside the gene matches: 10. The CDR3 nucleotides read TGTGCCAGCAGCCCACCCCGGGACAGGGGTGGGAATTCACCCCTCCACTTT. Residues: CASSPPRDRGGNSPLHF.

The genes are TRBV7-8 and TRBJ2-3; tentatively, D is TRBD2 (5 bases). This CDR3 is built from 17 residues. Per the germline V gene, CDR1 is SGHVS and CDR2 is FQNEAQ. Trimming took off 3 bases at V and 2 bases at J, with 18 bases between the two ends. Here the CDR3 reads CASSFLRRRNFTDTQYF. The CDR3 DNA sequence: TGTGCCAGCAGCTTCCTACGTCGGAGGAATTTCACAGATACGCAGTATTTT.

CDR3 amino acids: CASSLPRQGKAREQYF. In nucleotides, the CDR3 is TGTGCCAGCAGTTTACCACGACAGGGAAAAGCTAGAGAGCAGTACTTC. The chain carries TRBV27 and TRBJ2-7, with 7 bases that match TRBD1. J lost 7 bases, V lost 2 bases, and 14 bases had no gene match. In germline, CDR1 is MNHEY, CDR2 SMNVEV (reference sequence). CDR3 length: 16 amino acids.

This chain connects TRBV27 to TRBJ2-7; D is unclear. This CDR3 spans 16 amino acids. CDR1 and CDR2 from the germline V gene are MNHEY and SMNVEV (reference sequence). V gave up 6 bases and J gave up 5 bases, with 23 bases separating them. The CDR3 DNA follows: TGTGCCAGCAGCCCACTTAAAGGCCAGGTCTACCACGAGCAGTACTTC. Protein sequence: CASSPLKGQVYHEQYF.

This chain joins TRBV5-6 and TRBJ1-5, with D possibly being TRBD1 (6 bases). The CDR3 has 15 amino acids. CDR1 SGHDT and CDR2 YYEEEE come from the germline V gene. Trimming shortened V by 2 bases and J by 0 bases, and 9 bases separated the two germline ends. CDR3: CASSFRGYSNQPQHF. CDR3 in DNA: TGTGCCAGCAGCTTCAGGGGATATAGCAATCAGCCCCAGCATTTT.

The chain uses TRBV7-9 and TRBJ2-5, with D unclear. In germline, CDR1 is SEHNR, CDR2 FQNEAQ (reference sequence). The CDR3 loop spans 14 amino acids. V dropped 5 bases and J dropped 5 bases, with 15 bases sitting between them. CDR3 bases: TGTGCCAGCAGCCCGGACCTAAACTGGGAGACCCAGTACTTC. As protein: CASSPDLNWETQYF.

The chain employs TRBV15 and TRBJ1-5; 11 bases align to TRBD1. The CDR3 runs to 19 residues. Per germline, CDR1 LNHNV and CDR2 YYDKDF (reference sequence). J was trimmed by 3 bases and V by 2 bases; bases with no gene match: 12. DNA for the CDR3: TGTGCCACCAGCAGATGGACAGGGGGCGCAGACTTGGCCAATCAGCCCCAGCATTTT. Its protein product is CATSRWTGGADLANQPQHF.

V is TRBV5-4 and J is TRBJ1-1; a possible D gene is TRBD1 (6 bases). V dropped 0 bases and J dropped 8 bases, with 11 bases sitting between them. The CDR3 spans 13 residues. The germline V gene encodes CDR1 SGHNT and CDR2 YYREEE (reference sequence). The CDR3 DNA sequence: TGTGCCAGCAGCTTGGGGGGTACAGGGGAAGCTTTCTTT. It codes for CASSLGGTGEAFF.

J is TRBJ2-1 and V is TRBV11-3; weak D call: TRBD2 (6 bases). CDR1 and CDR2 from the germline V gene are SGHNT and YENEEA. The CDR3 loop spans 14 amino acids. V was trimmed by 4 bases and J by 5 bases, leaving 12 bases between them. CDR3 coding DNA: TGTGCCAGCAGCTGGGGGGTTAAAGACAATGAGCAGTTCTTC. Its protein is CASSWGVKDNEQFF.

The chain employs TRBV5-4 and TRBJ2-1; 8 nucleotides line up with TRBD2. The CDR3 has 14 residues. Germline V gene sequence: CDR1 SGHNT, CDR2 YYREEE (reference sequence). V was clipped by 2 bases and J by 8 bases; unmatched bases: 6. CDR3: CASSFSGGRDEQFF. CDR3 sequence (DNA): TGTGCCAGCAGCTTCAGCGGGGGTAGGGATGAGCAGTTCTTC.